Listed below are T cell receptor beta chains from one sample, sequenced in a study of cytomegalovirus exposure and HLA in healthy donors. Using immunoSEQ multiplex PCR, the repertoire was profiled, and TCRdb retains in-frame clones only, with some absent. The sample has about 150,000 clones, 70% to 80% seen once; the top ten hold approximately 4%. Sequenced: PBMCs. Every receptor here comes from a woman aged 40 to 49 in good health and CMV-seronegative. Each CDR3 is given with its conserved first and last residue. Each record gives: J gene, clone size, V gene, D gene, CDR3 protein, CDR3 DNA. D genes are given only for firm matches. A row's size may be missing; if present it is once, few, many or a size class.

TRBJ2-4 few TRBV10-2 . CASSESRGAKNIQYF TGCGCCAGCAGTGAGTCCAGGGGAGCCAAAAACATTCAGTACTTC
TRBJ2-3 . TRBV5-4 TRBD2 CASSLPRGLAGEVDTQYF TGTGCCAGCAGCTTACCACGGGGACTAGCGGGAGAGGTAGATACGCAGTATTTT
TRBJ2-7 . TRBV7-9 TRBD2 CASSSGTSEYEQYF TGTGCCAGCAGCAGCGGGACTAGCGAATACGAGCAGTACTTC
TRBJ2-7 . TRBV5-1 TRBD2 CASSSGLAETYEQYF TGCGCCAGCAGCTCCGGACTAGCTGAAACCTACGAGCAGTACTTC
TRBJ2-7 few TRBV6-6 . CASSHGGEHEQYF TGTGCCAGCAGTCACGGTGGGGAGCACGAGCAGTACTTC
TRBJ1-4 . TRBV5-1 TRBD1 CASSFGQGDEKLFF TGCGCCAGCAGCTTCGGACAGGGGGACGAAAAACTGTTTTTT
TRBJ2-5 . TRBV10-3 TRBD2 CAISEFRGGQETQYF TGTGCCATCAGTGAGTTCCGGGGGGGCCAAGAGACCCAGTACTTC
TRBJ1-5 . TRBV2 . CASSVYRQPQHF TGTGCCAGCAGTGTTTATCGTCAGCCCCAGCATTTT
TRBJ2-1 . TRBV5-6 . CASSPRWANEQFF TGTGCCAGCAGCCCAAGGTGGGCCAATGAGCAGTTCTTC
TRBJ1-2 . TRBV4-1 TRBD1 CASSQMRDRTFHYGYTF TGCGCCAGCAGCCAAATGCGGGACAGGACATTTCACTATGGCTACACCTTC
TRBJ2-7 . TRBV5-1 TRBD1 CASSPGQAISYEQYF TGCGCCAGCAGCCCGGGACAGGCAATCTCCTACGAGCAGTACTTC
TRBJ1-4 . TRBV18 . CASSPRQEANEKLFF TGTGCCAGCTCACCACGACAGGAGGCTAATGAAAAACTGTTTTTT
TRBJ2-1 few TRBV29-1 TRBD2 CSVAGGVVKQFF TGCAGCGTCGCCGGGGGGGTTGTGAAGCAGTTCTTC
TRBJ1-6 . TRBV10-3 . CAIHGGNSPLHF TGTGCCATCCACGGGGGAAATTCACCCCTCCACTTT
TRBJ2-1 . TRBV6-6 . CASSYDVTGEKNEQFF TGTGCCAGCAGTTACGACGTGACGGGAGAAAAGAATGAGCAGTTCTTC
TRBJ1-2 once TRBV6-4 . CASSDLRDLVGYTF TGTGCCAGCAGTGATCTAAGGGACTTAGTTGGCTACACCTTC
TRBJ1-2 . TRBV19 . CASSPNRLPNYGYTF TGTGCCAGTTCCCCGAACAGGCTTCCTAACTATGGCTACACCTTC